These T cell receptor beta chains were read from a single sample in a study of OX40 agonist ivuxolimab in advanced cancers. Profiled with immunoSEQ multiplex PCR; TCRdb holds only in-frame clones, not every one. Of approximately 70,000 clones detected, about 82% appear once; the ten largest clones hold about 6.9%. Here the sequenced sample was CD4+ or CD8+ T cells sorted from blood, taken in a trial of the OX40 agonist ivuxolimab. These receptors were taken from an adult with an advanced solid tumor such as melanoma, head and neck, liver or kidney cancer. Each CDR3 is given with its conserved first and last residue. D genes are given only for firm matches. Clone sizes are given selectively: once, few, many, or a class where the clone is expanded.

size: NA
D: TRBD2
J: TRBJ2-3
V: TRBV13
CDR3: CASSLGTSRRTDTQYF
DNA: TGTGCCAGCAGCTTAGGGACTAGCAGACGCACAGATACGCAGTATTTT

size: NA
D: NA
J: TRBJ2-1
V: TRBV7-2
CDR3: CASSLNGKGSYNEQFF
DNA: TGTGCCAGCAGCTTAAACGGTAAGGGGTCCTACAATGAGCAGTTCTTC

size: once
D: TRBD2
J: TRBJ2-3
V: TRBV29-1
CDR3: CSVGGTDTQYF
DNA: TGCAGCGTCGGGGGGACAGATACGCAGTATTTT

size: NA
D: NA
J: TRBJ1-2
V: TRBV14
CDR3: CASSYGTGTTGYTF
DNA: TGTGCCAGCAGCTACGGGACGGGGACTACTGGCTACACCTTC

size: NA
D: NA
J: TRBJ2-1
V: TRBV9
CDR3: CASSVAGSQNEQFF
DNA: TGTGCCAGCAGCGTAGCGGGGAGCCAGAATGAGCAGTTCTTC

size: once
D: NA
J: TRBJ2-3
V: TRBV11-2
CDR3: CASSLGWDTQYF
DNA: TGTGCCAGCAGCTTAGGTTGGGATACGCAGTATTTT

size: NA
D: NA
J: TRBJ1-5
V: TRBV30
CDR3: CAWSVGRGQPQHF
DNA: TGTGCCTGGAGTGTTGGAAGGGGTCAGCCCCAGCATTTT

size: NA
D: NA
J: TRBJ1-2
V: TRBV4-3
CDR3: CASSQVTDSYGYTF
DNA: TGCGCCAGCAGCCAGGTAACCGACAGCTATGGCTACACCTTC

size: NA
D: NA
J: TRBJ1-2
V: TRBV19
CDR3: CASSAWGTGYGYTF
DNA: TGTGCCAGTTCAGCGTGGGGGACGGGCTATGGCTACACCTTC

size: NA
D: TRBD2
J: TRBJ2-7
V: TRBV10-3
CDR3: CAISDGLAGLYEQYF
DNA: TGTGCCATCAGTGACGGGCTAGCGGGACTCTACGAGCAGTACTTC

size: NA
D: TRBD1
J: TRBJ1-2
V: TRBV7-9
CDR3: CASSLVGTDGYTF
DNA: TGTGCCAGCAGCTTAGTGGGGACAGATGGCTACACCTTC

size: NA
D: TRBD2
J: TRBJ2-3
V: TRBV29-1
CDR3: CSVAPSGFLDTQYF
DNA: TGCAGCGTTGCGCCTAGCGGGTTTCTCGATACGCAGTATTTT

size: NA
D: NA
J: TRBJ2-1
V: TRBV25-1
CDR3: CASSESKPNSFYGEQFF
DNA: TGTGCCAGCAGTGAATCTAAGCCGAACTCATTTTACGGGGAGCAGTTCTTC

size: once
D: NA
J: TRBJ2-1
V: TRBV29-1
CDR3: CSVEDGEADPLGYNEQFF
DNA: TGCAGCGTTGAAGATGGAGAGGCCGACCCATTGGGTTACAATGAGCAGTTCTTC

size: NA
D: TRBD1
J: TRBJ2-6
V: TRBV25-1
CDR3: CASSPRDRGISGANVLTF
DNA: TGTGCCAGCAGTCCCCGGGACAGGGGAATCTCTGGGGCCAACGTCCTGACTTTC

size: NA
D: NA
J: TRBJ1-6
V: TRBV6-1
CDR3: CASSEAGNSPLHF
DNA: TGTGCCAGCAGTGAAGCCGGCAATTCACCCCTCCACTTT

size: NA
D: NA
J: TRBJ2-3
V: TRBV5-4
CDR3: CASSLAGAKDTQYF
DNA: TGTGCCAGCAGCTTGGCAGGGGCGAAAGATACGCAGTATTTT

size: few
D: NA
J: TRBJ2-7
V: TRBV11-2
CDR3: CASSLVGGATYEQYF
DNA: TGTGCCAGCAGCTTAGTCGGCGGAGCAACCTACGAGCAGTACTTC

size: NA
D: NA
J: TRBJ2-7
V: TRBV6-6
CDR3: CASSYSLGYEQYF
DNA: TGTGCCAGCAGTTACTCTCTGGGCTACGAGCAGTACTTC

size: NA
D: TRBD1
J: TRBJ2-2
V: TRBV27
CDR3: CASSSGTGWTGELFF
DNA: TGTGCCAGCAGTTCCGGGACAGGGTGGACCGGGGAGCTGTTTTTT

size: once
D: NA
J: TRBJ1-2
V: TRBV2
CDR3: CASLTGTANYGYTF
DNA: TGTGCCAGCCTTACTGGGACCGCTAACTATGGCTACACCTTC

size: NA
D: TRBD1
J: TRBJ1-2
V: TRBV5-1
CDR3: CASSLGGFRDRGFRGYTF
DNA: TGCGCCAGCAGCTTGGGAGGTTTTAGGGACAGGGGGTTCCGCGGCTACACCTTC

size: NA
D: NA
J: TRBJ1-3
V: TRBV7-8
CDR3: CASSLAGARGNTIYF
DNA: TGTGCCAGCAGCTTAGCCGGGGCTCGAGGAAACACCATATATTTT

size: NA
D: NA
J: TRBJ2-5
V: TRBV6-5
CDR3: CASSPGAGDSTQYF
DNA: TGTGCCAGCAGCCCGGGGGCGGGGGACTCGACCCAGTACTTC

size: NA
D: TRBD2
J: TRBJ2-7
V: TRBV19
CDR3: CASSQTSGAYEQYF
DNA: TGTGCCAGTAGCCAGACTAGCGGGGCCTACGAGCAGTACTTC

size: NA
D: NA
J: TRBJ2-2
V: TRBV4-2
CDR3: CASSQYHGSTVGELFF
DNA: TGTGCCAGCAGCCAATATCACGGGAGCACAGTCGGGGAGCTGTTTTTT

size: NA
D: TRBD1
J: TRBJ2-1
V: TRBV6-5
CDR3: CASSRTGGGNNEQFF
DNA: TGTGCCAGCAGCCGGACAGGGGGCGGTAACAATGAGCAGTTCTTC

size: NA
D: TRBD1
J: TRBJ1-1
V: TRBV7-9
CDR3: CASSSTGAEAFF
DNA: TGTGCCAGCAGCTCGACAGGGGCCGAAGCTTTCTTT

size: NA
D: NA
J: TRBJ2-5
V: TRBV4-2
CDR3: CASSQVASRGGETQYF
DNA: TGTGCCAGCAGCCAAGTGGCTAGCCGCGGAGGAGAGACCCAGTACTTC

size: NA
D: NA
J: TRBJ1-5
V: TRBV5-1
CDR3: CASSQGPTRPQHF
DNA: TGCGCCAGCAGCCAAGGGCCCACGAGGCCCCAGCATTTT

size: NA
D: TRBD1
J: TRBJ2-7
V: TRBV27
CDR3: CASSATGQGFYEQYF
DNA: TGTGCCAGCAGCGCTACGGGACAGGGGTTTTACGAGCAGTACTTC

size: NA
D: NA
J: TRBJ1-1
V: TRBV5-1
CDR3: CASSSQVGANTEAFF
DNA: TGCGCCAGCAGCTCCCAAGTGGGCGCGAACACTGAAGCTTTCTTT

size: NA
D: TRBD2
J: TRBJ2-7
V: TRBV6-5
CDR3: CASSSFGLAYEQYF
DNA: TGTGCCAGCAGTTCCTTCGGACTAGCCTACGAGCAGTACTTC

size: NA
D: NA
J: TRBJ2-1
V: TRBV27
CDR3: CASSLRGSHPDYNEQFF
DNA: TGTGCCAGCAGCCTTCGAGGATCGCACCCTGACTACAATGAGCAGTTCTTC

size: NA
D: NA
J: TRBJ2-1
V: TRBV6-6
CDR3: CASDGRQGINEQFF
DNA: TGTGCCTCAGACGGTAGGCAGGGGATTAATGAGCAGTTCTTC

size: NA
D: NA
J: TRBJ1-5
V: TRBV6-1
CDR3: CASDLVGQPQHF
DNA: TGTGCCAGCGACTTGGTAGGTCAGCCCCAGCATTTT

size: NA
D: TRBD2
J: TRBJ2-1
V: TRBV6-1
CDR3: CASSELALAGYNEQFF
DNA: TGTGCCAGCAGTGAATTGGCTCTAGCGGGATACAATGAGCAGTTCTTC

size: NA
D: TRBD1
J: TRBJ1-1
V: TRBV10-3
CDR3: CAISQQGANEAFF
DNA: TGTGCCATATCCCAGCAGGGGGCTAATGAAGCTTTCTTT

size: NA
D: NA
J: TRBJ2-3
V: TRBV19
CDR3: CASSIGGQQYF
DNA: TGTGCCAGTAGTATCGGTGGACAGCAGTATTTT

size: NA
D: NA
J: TRBJ2-7
V: TRBV7-9
CDR3: CASSPPGPRNYEQYF
DNA: TGTGCCAGCAGCCCTCCGGGTCCCCGGAACTACGAGCAGTACTTC

size: NA
D: NA
J: TRBJ2-7
V: TRBV30
CDR3: CAWSVRGRQYEQYF
DNA: TGTGCCTGGAGTGTACGTGGCAGGCAGTACGAGCAGTACTTC

size: NA
D: TRBD2
J: TRBJ2-5
V: TRBV5-6
CDR3: CASSLRLAGVETQYF
DNA: TGTGCCAGCAGCCTTAGACTAGCGGGAGTGGAGACCCAGTACTTC

size: NA
D: NA
J: TRBJ1-6
V: TRBV11-3
CDR3: CASSLDQGGSSYNSPLHF
DNA: TGTGCCAGCAGCTTAGATCAAGGAGGTAGCTCCTATAATTCACCCCTCCACTTT

size: NA
D: NA
J: TRBJ2-7
V: TRBV6-1
CDR3: CATVLTRNYEQYF
DNA: TGTGCCACCGTACTGACACGGAATTACGAGCAGTACTTC

size: NA
D: NA
J: TRBJ2-5
V: TRBV6-5
CDR3: CASSWGYQETQYF
DNA: TGTGCCAGCAGTTGGGGCTATCAAGAGACCCAGTACTTC

size: NA
D: TRBD1
J: TRBJ1-2
V: TRBV19
CDR3: CASSGDRGRSTF
DNA: TGTGCCAGTAGCGGGGACAGGGGGCGCTCCACCTTC

size: NA
D: NA
J: TRBJ1-1
V: TRBV6-5
CDR3: CASSSHRDTEAFF
DNA: TGTGCCAGCAGTTCGCACAGGGACACTGAAGCTTTCTTT

size: NA
D: NA
J: TRBJ2-1
V: TRBV7-9
CDR3: CASSLARGNEQFF
DNA: TGTGCCAGCAGCTTAGCTCGGGGGAATGAGCAGTTCTTC